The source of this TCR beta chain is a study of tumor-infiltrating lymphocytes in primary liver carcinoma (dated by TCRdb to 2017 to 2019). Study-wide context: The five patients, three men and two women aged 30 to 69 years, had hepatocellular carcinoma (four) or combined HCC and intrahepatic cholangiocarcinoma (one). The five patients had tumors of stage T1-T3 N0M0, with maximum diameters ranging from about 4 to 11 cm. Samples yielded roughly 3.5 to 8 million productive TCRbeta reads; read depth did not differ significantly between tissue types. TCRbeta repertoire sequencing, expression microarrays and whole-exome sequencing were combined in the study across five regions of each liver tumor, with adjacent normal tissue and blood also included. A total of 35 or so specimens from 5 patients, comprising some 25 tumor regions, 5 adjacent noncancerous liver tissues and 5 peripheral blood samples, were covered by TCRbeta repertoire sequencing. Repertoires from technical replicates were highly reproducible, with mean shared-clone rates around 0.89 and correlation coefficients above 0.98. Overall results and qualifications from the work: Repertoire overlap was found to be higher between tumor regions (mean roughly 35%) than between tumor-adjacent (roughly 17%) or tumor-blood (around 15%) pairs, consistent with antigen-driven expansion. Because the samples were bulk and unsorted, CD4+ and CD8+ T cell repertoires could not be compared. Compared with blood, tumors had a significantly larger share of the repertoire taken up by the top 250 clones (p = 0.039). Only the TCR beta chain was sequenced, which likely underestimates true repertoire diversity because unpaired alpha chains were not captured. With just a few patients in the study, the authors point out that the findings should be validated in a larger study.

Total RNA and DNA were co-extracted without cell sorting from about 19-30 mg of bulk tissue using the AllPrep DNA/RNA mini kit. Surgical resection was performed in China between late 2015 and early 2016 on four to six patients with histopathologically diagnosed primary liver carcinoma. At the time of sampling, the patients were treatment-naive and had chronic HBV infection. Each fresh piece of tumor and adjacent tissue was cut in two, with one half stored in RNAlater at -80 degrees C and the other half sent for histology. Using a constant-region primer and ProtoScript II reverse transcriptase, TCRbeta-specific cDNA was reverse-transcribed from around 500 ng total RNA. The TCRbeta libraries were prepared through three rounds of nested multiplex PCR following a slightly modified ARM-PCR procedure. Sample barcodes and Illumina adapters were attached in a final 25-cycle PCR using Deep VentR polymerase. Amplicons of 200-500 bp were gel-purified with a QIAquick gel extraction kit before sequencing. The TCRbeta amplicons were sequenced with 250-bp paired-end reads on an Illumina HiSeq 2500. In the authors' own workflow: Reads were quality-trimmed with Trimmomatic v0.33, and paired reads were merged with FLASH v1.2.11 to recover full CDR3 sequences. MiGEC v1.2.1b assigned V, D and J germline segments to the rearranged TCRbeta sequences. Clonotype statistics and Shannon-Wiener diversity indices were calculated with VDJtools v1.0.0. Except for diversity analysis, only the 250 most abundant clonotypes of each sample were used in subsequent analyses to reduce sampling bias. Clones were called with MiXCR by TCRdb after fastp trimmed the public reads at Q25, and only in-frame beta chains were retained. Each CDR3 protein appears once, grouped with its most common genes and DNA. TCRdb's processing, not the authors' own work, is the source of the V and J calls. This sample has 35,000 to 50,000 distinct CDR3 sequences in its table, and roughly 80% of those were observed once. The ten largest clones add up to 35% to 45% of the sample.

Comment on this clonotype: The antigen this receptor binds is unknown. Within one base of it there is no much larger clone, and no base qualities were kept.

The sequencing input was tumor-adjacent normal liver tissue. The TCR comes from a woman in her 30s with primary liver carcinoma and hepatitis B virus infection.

The bases are TGTGCCAGCAGGTTAGCGGGCGGCACCGGGGAGCTGTTTTTT. The translation is CASRLAGGTGELFF. The chain links TRBV28 with TRBJ2-2; 7 bases in between match TRBD2. Taken from the germline V gene, the CDR1 and CDR2 loops are MDHEN and SYDVKM. The CDR3 covers 14 residues, taking in both the cysteine and the phenylalanine. Here the CDR3 DNA is all that survives: 42 bases in frame from base 1. Germline trimming amounts to 6 bases on V and 4 bases on J, with 5 as the count of junction bases outside the gene matches. Reference TRBV28 and TRBJ2-2 proteins supply the regions before and after the CDR3; the full variable domain is: DVKVTQSSRYLVKRTGEKVFLECVQDMDHENMFWYRQDPGLGLRLIYFSYDVKMKEKGDIPEGYSVSREKKERFSLILESASTNQTSMYLCASRLAGGTGELFFGEGSRLTVL.